This TCR beta chain was retrieved from a study of blood T cell repertoires in COVID-19. Study-level information: Material from acute and convalescent COVID-19 was sourced from the United States, Italy and Spain. T cells, B-cell-depleted T cells, or PBMCs supplied cDNA or gDNA.

Per the original methods: Reference gene primer amplification gave estimated nucleated cell counts. Assay used: immunoSEQ multiplex PCR; TCRdb lists only in-frame clones, some missing. Clone size and the V and J calls come from that table; the DNA yielded D and trimming. The data show approximately 130,000 clones, with approximately 86% seen just once and 18% held by the top ten. This TCR derives from a woman between 50 and 59 years old who had recovered from COVID-19. The sequenced material came from peripheral blood.

CDR3 sequence reads: CASSELGTAYGYTF. The CDR3 DNA reads as TGTGCCAGCAGTGAACTTGGGACAGCTTATGGCTACACCTTC. This chain joins TRBV2 and TRBJ1-2, with 7 bases aligning to TRBD1. V lost 2 bases, J lost 5 bases, and 5 bases stayed unmatched. CDR3 length: 14 residues. Germline CDR1 SNHLY, CDR2 FYNNEI.